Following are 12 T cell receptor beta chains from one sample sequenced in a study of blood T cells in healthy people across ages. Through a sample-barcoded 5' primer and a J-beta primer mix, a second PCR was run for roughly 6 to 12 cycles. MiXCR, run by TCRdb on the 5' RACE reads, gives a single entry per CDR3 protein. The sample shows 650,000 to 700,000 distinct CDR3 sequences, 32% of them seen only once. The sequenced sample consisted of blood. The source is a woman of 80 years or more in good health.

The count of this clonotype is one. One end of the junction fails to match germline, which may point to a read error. Here the CDR3 DNA reads TGTGCCAGCAGCACCGACAGGGGGCGCAGGGTGGCAGATGCGCAGTATTTT. This translates into CASSTDRGRRVADAQYF. The chain combines TRBV12-3 or TRBV12-4 with TRBJ2-3, with 10 nucleotides matching TRBD1. The CDR3 is made up of 17 amino acids.

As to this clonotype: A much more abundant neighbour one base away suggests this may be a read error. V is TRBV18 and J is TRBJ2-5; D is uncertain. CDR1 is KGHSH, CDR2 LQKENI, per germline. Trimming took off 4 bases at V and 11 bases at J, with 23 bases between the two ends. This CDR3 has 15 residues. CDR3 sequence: CASSRTLAPSYKQYF. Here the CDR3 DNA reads TGTGCCAGCTCACGTACCTTGGCCCCGTCCTACAAGCAGTACTTC.

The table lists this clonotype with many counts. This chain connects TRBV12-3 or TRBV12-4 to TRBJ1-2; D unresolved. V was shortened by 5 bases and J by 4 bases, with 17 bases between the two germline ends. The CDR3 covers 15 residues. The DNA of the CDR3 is TGTGCCAGCAGTCCTCCGGGCCTTGGGAGCTATGGCTACACCTTC. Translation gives CASSPPGLGSYGYTF.

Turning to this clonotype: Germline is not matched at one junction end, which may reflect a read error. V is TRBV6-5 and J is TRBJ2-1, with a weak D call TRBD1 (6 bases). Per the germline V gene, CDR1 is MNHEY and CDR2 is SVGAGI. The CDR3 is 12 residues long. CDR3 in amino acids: CAGSYRVGEQFF. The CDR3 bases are TGTGCCGGCAGTTACAGGGTAGGGGAGCAGTTCTTC.

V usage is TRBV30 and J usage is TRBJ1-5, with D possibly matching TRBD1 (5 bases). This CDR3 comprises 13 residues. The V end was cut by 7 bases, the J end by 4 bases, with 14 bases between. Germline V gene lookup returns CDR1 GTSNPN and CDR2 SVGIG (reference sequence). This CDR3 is CASAREGNQPQHF. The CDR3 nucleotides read TGTGCCTCCGCCAGGGAGGGGAATCAGCCCCAGCATTTT.

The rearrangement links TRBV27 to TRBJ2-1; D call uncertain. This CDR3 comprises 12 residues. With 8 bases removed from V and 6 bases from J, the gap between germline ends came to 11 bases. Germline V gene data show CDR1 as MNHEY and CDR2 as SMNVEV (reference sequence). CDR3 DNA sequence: TGTGCCAGCGGGATGCGTCCCAATGAGCAGTTCTTC. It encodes CASGMRPNEQFF.

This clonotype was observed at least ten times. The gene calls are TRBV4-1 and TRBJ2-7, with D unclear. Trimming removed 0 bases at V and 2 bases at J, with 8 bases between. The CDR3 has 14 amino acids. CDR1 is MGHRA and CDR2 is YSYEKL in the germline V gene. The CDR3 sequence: CASSQDARTYEQYF. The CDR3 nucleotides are TGCGCCAGCAGCCAAGATGCCAGAACCTACGAGCAGTACTTC.

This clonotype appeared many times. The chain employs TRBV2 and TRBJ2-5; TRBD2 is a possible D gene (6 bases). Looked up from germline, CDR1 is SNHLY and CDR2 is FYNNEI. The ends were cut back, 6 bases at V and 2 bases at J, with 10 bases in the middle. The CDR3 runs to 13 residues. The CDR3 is CASSGDWQETQYF. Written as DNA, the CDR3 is TGTGCCAGCAGCGGGGACTGGCAAGAGACCCAGTACTTC.

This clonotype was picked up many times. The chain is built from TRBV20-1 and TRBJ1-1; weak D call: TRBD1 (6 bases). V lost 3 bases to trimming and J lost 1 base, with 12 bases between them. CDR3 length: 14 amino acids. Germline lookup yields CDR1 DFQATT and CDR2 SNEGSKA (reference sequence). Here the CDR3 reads CSASQGRSNTEAFF. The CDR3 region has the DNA TGCAGTGCTAGCCAGGGGCGGTCGAACACTGAAGCTTTCTTT.

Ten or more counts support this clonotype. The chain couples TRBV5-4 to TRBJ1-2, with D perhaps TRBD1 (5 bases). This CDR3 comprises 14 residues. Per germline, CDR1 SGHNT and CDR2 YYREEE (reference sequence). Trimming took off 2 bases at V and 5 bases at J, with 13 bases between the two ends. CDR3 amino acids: CASSFWGRKYGYTF. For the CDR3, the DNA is TGTGCCAGCAGCTTTTGGGGGAGAAAATATGGCTACACCTTC.

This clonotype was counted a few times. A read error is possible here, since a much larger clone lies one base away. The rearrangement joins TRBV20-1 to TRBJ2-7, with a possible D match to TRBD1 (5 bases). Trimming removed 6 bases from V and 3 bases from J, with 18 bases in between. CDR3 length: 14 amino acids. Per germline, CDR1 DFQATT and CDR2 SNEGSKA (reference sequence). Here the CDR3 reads CSAQTVMNGYEQYF. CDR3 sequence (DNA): TGCAGTGCCCAGACAGTGATGAATGGCTACGAGCAGTACTTC.

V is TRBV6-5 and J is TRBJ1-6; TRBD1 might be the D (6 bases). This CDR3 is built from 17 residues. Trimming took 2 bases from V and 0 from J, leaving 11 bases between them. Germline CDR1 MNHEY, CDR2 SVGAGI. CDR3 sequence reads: CASSYGGQSSYNSPLHF. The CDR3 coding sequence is TGTGCCAGCAGTTACGGGGGGCAGAGCTCCTATAATTCACCCCTCCACTTT.